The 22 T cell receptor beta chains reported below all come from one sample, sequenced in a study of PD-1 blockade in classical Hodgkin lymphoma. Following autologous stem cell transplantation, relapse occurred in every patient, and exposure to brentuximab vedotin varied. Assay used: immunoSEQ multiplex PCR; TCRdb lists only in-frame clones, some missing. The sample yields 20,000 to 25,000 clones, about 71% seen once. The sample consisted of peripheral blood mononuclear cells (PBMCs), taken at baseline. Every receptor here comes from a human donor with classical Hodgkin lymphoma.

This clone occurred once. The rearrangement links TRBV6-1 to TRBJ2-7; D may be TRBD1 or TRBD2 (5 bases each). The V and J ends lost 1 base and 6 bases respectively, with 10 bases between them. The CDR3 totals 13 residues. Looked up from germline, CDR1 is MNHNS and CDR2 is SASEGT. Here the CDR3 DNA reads TGTGCCAGCAGTGAAGGAGGGGAAGGCGAGCAGTACGTC. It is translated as CASSEGGEGEQYV.

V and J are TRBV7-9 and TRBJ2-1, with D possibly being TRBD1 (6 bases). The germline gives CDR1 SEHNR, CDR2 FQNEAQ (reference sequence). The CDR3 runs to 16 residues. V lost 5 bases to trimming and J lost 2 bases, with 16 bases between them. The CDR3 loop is CASSEWAGATYNEQFF. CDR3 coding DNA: TGTGCCAGCAGCGAATGGGCAGGGGCAACCTACAATGAGCAGTTCTTC. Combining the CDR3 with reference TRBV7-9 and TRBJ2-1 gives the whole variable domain DTGVSQNPRHKITKRGQNVTFRCDPISEHNRLYWYRQTLGQGPEFLTYFQNEAQLEKSRLLSDRFSAERPKGSFSTLEIQRTEQGDSAMYLCASSEWAGATYNEQFFGPGTRLTVL.

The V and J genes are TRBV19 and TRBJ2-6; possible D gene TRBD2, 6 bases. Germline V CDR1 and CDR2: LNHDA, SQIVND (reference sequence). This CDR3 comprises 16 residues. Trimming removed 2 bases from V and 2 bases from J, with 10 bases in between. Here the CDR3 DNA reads TGTGCCAGTAGTATAATTGGAGGGACTGGGGCCAACGTCCTGACTTTC. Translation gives CASSIIGGTGANVLTF.

CDR3 loop: CAISESWDNQPQHF. In DNA, the CDR3 is TGTGCCATCAGTGAGTCATGGGACAATCAGCCCCAGCATTTT. The chain is built from TRBV10-3 and TRBJ1-5, with D unclear. CDR3 length equals 14 residues. Trimming removed 0 bases from V and 3 bases from J, with 6 bases in between. Germline V gives CDR1 ENHRY, CDR2 SYGVKD.

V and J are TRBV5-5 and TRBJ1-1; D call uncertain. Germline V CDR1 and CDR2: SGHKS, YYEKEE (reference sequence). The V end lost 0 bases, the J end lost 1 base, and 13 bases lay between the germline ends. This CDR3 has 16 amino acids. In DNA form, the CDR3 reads TGTGCCAGCAGCTTGGCCCCATGGCGGGAGAACACTGAAGCTTTCTTT. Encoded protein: CASSLAPWRENTEAFF.

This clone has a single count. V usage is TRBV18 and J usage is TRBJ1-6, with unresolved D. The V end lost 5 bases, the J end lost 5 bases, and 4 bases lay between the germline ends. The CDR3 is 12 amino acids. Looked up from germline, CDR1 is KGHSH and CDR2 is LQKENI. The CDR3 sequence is CASSSNNSPLHF. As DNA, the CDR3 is TGTGCCAGCTCATCAAATAATTCACCCCTCCACTTT.

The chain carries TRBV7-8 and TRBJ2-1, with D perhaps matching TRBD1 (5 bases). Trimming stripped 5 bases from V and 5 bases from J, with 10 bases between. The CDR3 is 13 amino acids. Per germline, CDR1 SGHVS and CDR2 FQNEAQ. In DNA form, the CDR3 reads TGTGCCAGCAGCCGAAGACAGAACAATGAGCAGTTCTTC. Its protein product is CASSRRQNNEQFF.

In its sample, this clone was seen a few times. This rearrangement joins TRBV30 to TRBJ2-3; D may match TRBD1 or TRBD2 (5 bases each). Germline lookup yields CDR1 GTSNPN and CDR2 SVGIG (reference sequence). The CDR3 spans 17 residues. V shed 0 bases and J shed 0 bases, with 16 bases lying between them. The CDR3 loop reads CAWSVKRGDASTDTQYF. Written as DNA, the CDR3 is TGTGCCTGGAGTGTAAAGAGGGGTGATGCTAGCACAGATACGCAGTATTTT. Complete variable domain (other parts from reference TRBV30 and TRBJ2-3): SQTIHQWPATLVQPVGSPLSLECTVEGTSNPNLYWYRQAAGRGLQLLFYSVGIGQISSEVPQNLSASRPQDRQFILSSKKLLLSDSGFYLCAWSVKRGDASTDTQYFGPGTRLTVL.

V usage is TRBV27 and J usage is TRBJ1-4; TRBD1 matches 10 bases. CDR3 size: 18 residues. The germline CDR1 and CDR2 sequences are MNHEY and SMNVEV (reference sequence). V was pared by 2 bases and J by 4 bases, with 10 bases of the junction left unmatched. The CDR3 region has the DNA TGTGCCAGCAGTTTACGTCCCGGGACAGGGGCCCGTAATGAAAAACTGTTTTTT. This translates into CASSLRPGTGARNEKLFF.

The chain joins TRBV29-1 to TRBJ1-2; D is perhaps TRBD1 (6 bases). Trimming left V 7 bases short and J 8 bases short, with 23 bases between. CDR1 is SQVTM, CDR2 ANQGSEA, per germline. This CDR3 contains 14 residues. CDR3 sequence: CSGYGGGGVLGYTF. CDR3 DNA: TGCAGCGGGTACGGGGGCGGTGGCGTGTTGGGCTACACCTTC. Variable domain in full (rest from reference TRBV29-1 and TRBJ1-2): SAVISQKPSRDICQRGTSLTIQCQVDSQVTMMFWYRQQPGQSLTLIATANQGSEATYESGFVIDKFPISRPNLTFSTLTVSNMSPEDSSIYLCSGYGGGGVLGYTFGSGTRLTVV.

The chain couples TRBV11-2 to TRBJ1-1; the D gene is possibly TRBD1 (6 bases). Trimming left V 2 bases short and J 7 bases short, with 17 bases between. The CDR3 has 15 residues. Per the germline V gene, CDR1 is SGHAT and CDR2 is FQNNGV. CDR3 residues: CASSLRSQGGSEAFF. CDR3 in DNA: TGTGCCAGCAGCTTACGCTCACAGGGTGGAAGTGAAGCTTTCTTT.

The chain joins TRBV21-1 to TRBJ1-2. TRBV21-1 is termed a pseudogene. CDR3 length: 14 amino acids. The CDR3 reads CASSKAAGPGGYTF. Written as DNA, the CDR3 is TGTGCCAGCAGCAAAGCAGCGGGACCAGGGGGCTACACCTTC.

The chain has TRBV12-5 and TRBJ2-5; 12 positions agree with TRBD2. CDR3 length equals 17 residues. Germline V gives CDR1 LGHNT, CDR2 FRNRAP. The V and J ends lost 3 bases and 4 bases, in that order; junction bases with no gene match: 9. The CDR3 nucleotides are TGTGCTAGTGGTTTTACCCTAGCGGGAGGGCCGCCAGAGACCCAGTACTTC. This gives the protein CASGFTLAGGPPETQYF.

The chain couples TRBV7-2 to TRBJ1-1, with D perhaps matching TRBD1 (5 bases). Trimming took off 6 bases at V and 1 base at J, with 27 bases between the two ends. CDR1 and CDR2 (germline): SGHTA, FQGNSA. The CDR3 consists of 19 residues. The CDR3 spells CASRIGRGSAKPSNTEAFF. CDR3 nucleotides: TGTGCCAGCAGAATAGGGCGGGGCAGTGCTAAACCTTCGAACACTGAAGCTTTCTTT.

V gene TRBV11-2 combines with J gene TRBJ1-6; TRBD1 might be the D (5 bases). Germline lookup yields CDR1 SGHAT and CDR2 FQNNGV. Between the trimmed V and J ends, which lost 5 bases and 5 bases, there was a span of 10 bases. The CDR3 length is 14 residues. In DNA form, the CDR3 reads TGTGCCAGCAGCCCGCCGGGACATAATTCACCCCTCCACTTT. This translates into CASSPPGHNSPLHF.

The CDR3 here is CASSFDSSGANVLTF. The CDR3 nucleotides read TGTGCCAGTAGCTTTGACAGCTCTGGGGCCAACGTCCTGACTTTC. The chain employs TRBV6-1 and TRBJ2-6; D might be TRBD1 (5 bases). CDR3 length: 15 residues. The V gene's germline CDR1 is MNHNS and CDR2 SASEGT. V was cut by 9 bases and J by 0 bases, with 12 bases left in between.

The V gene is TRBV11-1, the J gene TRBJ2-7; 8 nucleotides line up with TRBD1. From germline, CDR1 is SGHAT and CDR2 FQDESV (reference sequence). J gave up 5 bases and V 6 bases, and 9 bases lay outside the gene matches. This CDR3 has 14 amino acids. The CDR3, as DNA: TGTGCCAGCAGTCCCCGGACAGGGTGGAACGAGCAGTACTTC. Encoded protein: CASSPRTGWNEQYF.

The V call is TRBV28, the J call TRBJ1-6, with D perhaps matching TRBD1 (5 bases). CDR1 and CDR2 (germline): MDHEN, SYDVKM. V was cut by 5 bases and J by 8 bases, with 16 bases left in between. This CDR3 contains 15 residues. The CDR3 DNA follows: TGTGCCAGCAGTACCCCGCCGGGACTGGATTCACCCCTCCACTTT. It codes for CASSTPPGLDSPLHF.

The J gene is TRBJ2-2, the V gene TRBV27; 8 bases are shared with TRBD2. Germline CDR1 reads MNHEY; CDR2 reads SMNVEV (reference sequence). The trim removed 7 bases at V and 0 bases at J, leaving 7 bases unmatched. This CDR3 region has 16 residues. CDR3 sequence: CASKKRGPSNTGELFF. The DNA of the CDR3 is TGTGCCAGCAAAAAGCGGGGGCCCTCGAACACCGGGGAGCTGTTTTTT.

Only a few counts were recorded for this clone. The CDR3 reads CASSSGTVRNTEAFF. CDR3 in DNA: TGTGCCAGCAGTTCCGGGACAGTGAGGAACACTGAAGCTTTCTTT. The rearrangement uses TRBV28 and TRBJ1-1, with 7 bases identical to TRBD1. The junction had 6 bases not matched to a gene; V was cut back by 4 bases and J by 1 base. CDR1 MDHEN and CDR2 SYDVKM come from the germline V gene. The CDR3 contains 15 residues.

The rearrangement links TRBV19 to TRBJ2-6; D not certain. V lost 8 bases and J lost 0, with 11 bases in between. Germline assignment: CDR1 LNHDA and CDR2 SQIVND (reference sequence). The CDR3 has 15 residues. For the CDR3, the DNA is TGTGCCAGTGACCCCACAGCCTCTGGGGCCAACGTCCTGACTTTC. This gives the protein CASDPTASGANVLTF.

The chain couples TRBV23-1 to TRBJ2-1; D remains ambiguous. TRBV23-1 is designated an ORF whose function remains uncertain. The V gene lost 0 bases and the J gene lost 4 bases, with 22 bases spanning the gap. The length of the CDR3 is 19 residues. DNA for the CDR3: TGCGCCAGCAGTCAATCAGTCGGGTGGCAAGGTTACTTGTACAATGAGCAGTTCTTC. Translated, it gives CASSQSVGWQGYLYNEQFF.